The present TCR beta chain was sequenced within a study of control samples from healthy donors and cancer patients. TCRdb's table, derived via immunoSEQ multiplex PCR, lists solely in-frame clones and lacks some. This sample carries just over 150,000 clones, roughly 94% of them seen once, and the ten largest clones take about 8.5%. The CDR3 covers 14 residues. CDR1 is SGHDN, CDR2 FVKESK, per germline. The ends lost 8 bases at V and 3 bases at J; junction bases unmatched: 7. This clonotype was obtained from a woman aged 35 to 49 in good health. This chain connects TRBV14 to TRBJ2-3, with 8 bases that match TRBD2. The sample was blood. The DNA for the CDR3 is TGTGCCAGCTCCGGGACTAGTGTGACAGATACGCAGTATTTT. This translates into CASSGTSVTDTQYF.